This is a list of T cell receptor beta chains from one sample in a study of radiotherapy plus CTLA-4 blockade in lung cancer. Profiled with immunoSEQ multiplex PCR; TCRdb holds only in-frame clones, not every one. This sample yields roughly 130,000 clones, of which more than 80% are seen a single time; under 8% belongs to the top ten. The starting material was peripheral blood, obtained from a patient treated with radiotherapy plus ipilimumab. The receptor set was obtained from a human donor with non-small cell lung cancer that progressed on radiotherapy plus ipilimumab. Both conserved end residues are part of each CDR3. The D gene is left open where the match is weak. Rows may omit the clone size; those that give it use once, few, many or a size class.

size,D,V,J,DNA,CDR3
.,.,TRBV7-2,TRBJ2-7,TGTGCCAGCAGCTCGCCGGGACTCCCCTACGAGCAGTACTTC,CASSSPGLPYEQYF
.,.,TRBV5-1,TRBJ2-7,TGCGCCAGCAGCTTGTCGGGAGTGACTCGCGAGCAGTACTTC,CASSLSGVTREQYF
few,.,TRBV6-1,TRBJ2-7,TGTGCCAGCAGTGAGACAGCGGCCTACGAGCAGTACTTC,CASSETAAYEQYF
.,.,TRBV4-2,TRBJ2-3,TGTGCCAGCAGCCAAGTGGGACCCGTGTCCACAGATACGCAGTATTTT,CASSQVGPVSTDTQYF
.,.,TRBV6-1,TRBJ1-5,TGTGCCAGCAGTCAGGACGGAGGCAATCAGCCCCAGCATTTT,CASSQDGGNQPQHF
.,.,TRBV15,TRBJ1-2,TGTGCCACCAGCAGAGATCTTCCCGGGGTACTCTATGGCTACACCTTC,CATSRDLPGVLYGYTF
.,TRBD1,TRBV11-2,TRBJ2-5,TGTGCCAGCACGCCAGGGGGCGGGGAGACCCAGTACTTC,CASTPGGGETQYF
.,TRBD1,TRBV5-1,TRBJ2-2,TGCGCCAGCAGTAGAAGGACAGGAGAGTTCGGGGAGCTGTTTTTT,CASSRRTGEFGELFF
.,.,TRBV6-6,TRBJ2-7,TGTGCCAGCAGTTACTCCCGGGACACATCCTACGAGCAGTACTTC,CASSYSRDTSYEQYF
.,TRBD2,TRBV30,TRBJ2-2,TGTGCCTGGAGTGTACATGGGACTACCTTGGGCGGGGAGCTGTTTTTT,CAWSVHGTTLGGELFF
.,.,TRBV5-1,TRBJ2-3,TGCGCCAGCAGCCCCGTTGGGAGGTTCACAGATACGCAGTATTTT,CASSPVGRFTDTQYF
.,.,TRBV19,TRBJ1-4,TGTGCCAGTAGTATCCAGAATGAAAAACTGTTTTTT,CASSIQNEKLFF
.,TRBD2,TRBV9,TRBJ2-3,TGTGCCAGCAGCCGACTAGCGGGAGTGGATACGCAGTATTTT,CASSRLAGVDTQYF
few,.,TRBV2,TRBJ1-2,TGTGCCAGCAGCCGCGGACATTCCTATGGCTACACCTTC,CASSRGHSYGYTF
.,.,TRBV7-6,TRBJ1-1,TGTGCCAGCAGCCTCCTGGGGGGGAACACTGAAGCTTTCTTT,CASSLLGGNTEAFF
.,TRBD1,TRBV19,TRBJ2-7,TGTGCCAGTAGTATCCGGACAGGGGGACCATACGAGCAGTACTTC,CASSIRTGGPYEQYF
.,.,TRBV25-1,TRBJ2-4,TGTGCCAGCACCTCCGGGTCGGGAGCCAAAAACATTCAGTACTTC,CASTSGSGAKNIQYF
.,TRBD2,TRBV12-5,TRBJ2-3,TGTGCTAGTGGTTCAGGGACTAGCGGAAGCACAGATACGCAGTATTTT,CASGSGTSGSTDTQYF
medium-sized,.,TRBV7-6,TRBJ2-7,TGTGCCAGCCGGCCCCCCGGATCTATATACTACGAGCAGTACTTC,CASRPPGSIYYEQYF
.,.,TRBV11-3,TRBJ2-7,TGTGCCAGCAGCTTAGCGATAGGACAGCCCTACGAGCAGTACTTC,CASSLAIGQPYEQYF
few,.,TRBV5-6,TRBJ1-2,TGTGCCAGCAGCTGGAGGGGGGTATCTAACTATGGCTACACCTTC,CASSWRGVSNYGYTF
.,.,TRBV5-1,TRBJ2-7,TGCGCCAGCAGCCCTGGATTAAACCCCTCCTACGAGCAGTACTTC,CASSPGLNPSYEQYF
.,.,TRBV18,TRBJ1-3,TGTGCCAGCTCCCCCGAAGCGAACTCTGGAAACACCATATATTTT,CASSPEANSGNTIYF
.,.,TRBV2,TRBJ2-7,TGTGCCAGCAGAAGAACAGGGGGGGGCTACGAGCAGTACTTC,CASRRTGGGYEQYF
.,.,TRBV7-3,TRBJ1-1,TGTGCCAGCAGCGGGGGACCTACTCAAGAAGCTTTCTTT,CASSGGPTQEAFF
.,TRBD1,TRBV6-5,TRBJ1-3,TGTGCCAGCAGTCCGACCGACAGGGCTGGAAACACCATATATTTT,CASSPTDRAGNTIYF
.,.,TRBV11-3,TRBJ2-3,TGTGCCACCCCTCTAGGAACCACAGATACGCAGTATTTT,CATPLGTTDTQYF
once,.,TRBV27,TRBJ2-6,TGTGCCAGCAGTACCAATGGGGCCAACGTCCTGACTTTC,CASSTNGANVLTF
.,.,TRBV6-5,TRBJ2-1,TGTGCCAGCAGTTACTCGGGCAGGGTGAGGGATGAGCAGTTCTTC,CASSYSGRVRDEQFF
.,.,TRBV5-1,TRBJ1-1,TGCGCCAGCAGCTCGAGCCTCGTCAGTGAAGCTTTCTTT,CASSSSLVSEAFF
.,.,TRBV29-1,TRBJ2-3,TGCAGCGGGACTGTGCAGGGGAGCACAGATACGCAGTATTTT,CSGTVQGSTDTQYF
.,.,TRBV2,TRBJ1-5,TGTGCCAGCAGTGAACGGGATGATTTGAAGCCCCAGCATTTT,CASSERDDLKPQHF
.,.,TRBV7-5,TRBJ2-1,TGTGCCAGAAGCCCCACCGCGGGATGGTTCGCCGAGATTGAGCAGTTCTTC,CARSPTAGWFAEIEQFF
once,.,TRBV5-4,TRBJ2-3,TGTGCCAGCAGCTCCAGTGGGGGGAGCACAGATACGCAGTATTTT,CASSSSGGSTDTQYF
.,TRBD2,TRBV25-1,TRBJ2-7,TGTGCCAGCAGTCGGGTAGCGGGGGGCTACGAGCAGTACTTC,CASSRVAGGYEQYF
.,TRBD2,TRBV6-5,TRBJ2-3,TGTGCCAGCAGTGGGGGACTACCGGGGAATACGCAGTATTTT,CASSGGLPGNTQYF
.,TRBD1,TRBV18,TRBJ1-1,TGTGCCAGCTCACCACGGACAGGGAGGACTGAAGCTTTCTTT,CASSPRTGRTEAFF
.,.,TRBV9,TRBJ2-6,TGTGCCAGCAGCGCCCATAACTCTGGGGCCAACGTCCTGACTTTC,CASSAHNSGANVLTF
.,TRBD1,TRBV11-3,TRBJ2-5,TGTGCCAGCAGCCCGACAGGGATAAAAGAGACCCAGTACTTC,CASSPTGIKETQYF
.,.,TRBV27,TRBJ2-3,TGTGCCAGCAGTTTACGTGTCACAGATACGCAGTATTTT,CASSLRVTDTQYF
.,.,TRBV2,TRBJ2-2,TGTGCCAGCAGTGAAGTTGGCCAGAACACCGGGGAGCTGTTTTTT,CASSEVGQNTGELFF
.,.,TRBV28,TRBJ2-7,TGTGCCAGCAGTTTACCCCTCAGAGGGATGTTCTCCGAGCAGTACTTC,CASSLPLRGMFSEQYF
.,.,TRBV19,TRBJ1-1,TGTGCCAGTAGCACGACCGGGACAAGGACTGAAGCTTTCTTT,CASSTTGTRTEAFF
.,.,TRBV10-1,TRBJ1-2,TGCGCCAGCAGTGAGTCGGGCAGCTATGGCTACACCTTC,CASSESGSYGYTF
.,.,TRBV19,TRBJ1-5,TGTGCCAGTAGTGTTTGGGGATATCAGCCCCAGCATTTT,CASSVWGYQPQHF
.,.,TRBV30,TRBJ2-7,TGTGCCTGGAGTGCCCGTGGTGGGTCCTACGAGCAGTACTTC,CAWSARGGSYEQYF
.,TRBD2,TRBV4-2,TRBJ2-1,TGTGCCAGCAGCCGAGTCGGATCCCCGGGACTAGCGTCGTCGAGCTCCTACAATGAGCAGTTCTTC,CASSRVGSPGLASSSSYNEQFF
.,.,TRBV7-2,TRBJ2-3,TGTGCCAGCAGTTTTAGTTGGCCCAGCACAGATACGCAGTATTTT,CASSFSWPSTDTQYF
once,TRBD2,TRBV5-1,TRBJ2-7,TGCGCCAGCAGCTATATGACCGGGACTAACTCCTACGAGCAGTACTTC,CASSYMTGTNSYEQYF
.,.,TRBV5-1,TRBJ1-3,TGCGCCAACAACGTCCGAACAGGGTGGAGGGGCGGAAACACCATATATTTT,CANNVRTGWRGGNTIYF
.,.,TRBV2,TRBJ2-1,TGTGCCAGCAGGAGGACATATTTTCATGAGCAGTTCTTC,CASRRTYFHEQFF
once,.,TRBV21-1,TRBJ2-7,TGTGCCAGCAGCAATCCGGGACATTACTACGAGCAGTACTTC,CASSNPGHYYEQYF
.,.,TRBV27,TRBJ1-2,TGTGCCAGCAGTTCCTCACTGTGGGGCGCGGGCGGCTACACCTTC,CASSSSLWGAGGYTF
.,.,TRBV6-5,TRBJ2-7,TGTGCCAGCAGGCTGATCTACGAGCAGTACTTC,CASRLIYEQYF
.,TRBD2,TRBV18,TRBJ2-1,TGTGCCAGCTCGCAGGCTTCCCATAGCGGGAGTAGGGATGAGCAGTTCTTC,CASSQASHSGSRDEQFF
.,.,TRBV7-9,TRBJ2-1,TGTGCCAGCAGCTCATGGGTTGGGGACAATGAGCAGTTCTTC,CASSSWVGDNEQFF
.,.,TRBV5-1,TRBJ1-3,TGCGCCAGCAGTGAGTTTCAGGTGTCTGGGTCTATTGGAAACACCATATATTTT,CASSEFQVSGSIGNTIYF